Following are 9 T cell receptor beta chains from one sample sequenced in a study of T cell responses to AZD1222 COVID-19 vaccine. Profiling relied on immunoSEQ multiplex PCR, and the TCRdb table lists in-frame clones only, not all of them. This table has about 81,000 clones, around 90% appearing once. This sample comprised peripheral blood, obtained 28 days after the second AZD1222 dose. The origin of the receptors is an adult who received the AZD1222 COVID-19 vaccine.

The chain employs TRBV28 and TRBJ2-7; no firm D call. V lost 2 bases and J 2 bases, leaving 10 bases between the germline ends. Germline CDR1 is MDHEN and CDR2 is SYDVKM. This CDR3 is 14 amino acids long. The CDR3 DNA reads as TGTGCCAGCAGTTTAGTGAGTCCAACCTACGAGCAGTACTTC. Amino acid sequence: CASSLVSPTYEQYF.

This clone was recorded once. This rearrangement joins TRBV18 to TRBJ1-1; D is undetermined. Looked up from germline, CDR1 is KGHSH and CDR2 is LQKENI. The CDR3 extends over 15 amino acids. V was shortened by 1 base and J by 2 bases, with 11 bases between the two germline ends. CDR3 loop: CASSPRLTGNTEAFF. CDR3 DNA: TGTGCCAGCTCACCACGATTGACGGGAAACACTGAAGCTTTCTTT.

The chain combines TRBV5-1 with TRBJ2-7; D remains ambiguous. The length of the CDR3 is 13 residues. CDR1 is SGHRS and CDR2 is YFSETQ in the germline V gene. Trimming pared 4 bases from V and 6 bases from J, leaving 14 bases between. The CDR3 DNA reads TGCGCCAGCAGCCTGCTCCTGGGTGGCGAGCAGTACTTC. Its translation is CASSLLLGGEQYF.

The CDR3 nucleotides read TGCGCCAGCAGCCAAACCCCGGGACAGGCAAACTATGGCTACACCTTC. Translating it yields CASSQTPGQANYGYTF. The chain combines TRBV4-1 with TRBJ1-2; TRBD1 matches at 8 bases. The CDR3 totals 16 residues. J was trimmed by 2 bases and V by 2 bases; bases with no gene match: 7. CDR1 is MGHRA and CDR2 is YSYEKL in the germline V gene.

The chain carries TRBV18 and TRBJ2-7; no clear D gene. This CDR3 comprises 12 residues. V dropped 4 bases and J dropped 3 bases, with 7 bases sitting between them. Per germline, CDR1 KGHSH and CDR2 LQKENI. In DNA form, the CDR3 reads TGTGCCAGCTCACGAGTCGGCTACGAGCAGTACTTC. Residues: CASSRVGYEQYF.

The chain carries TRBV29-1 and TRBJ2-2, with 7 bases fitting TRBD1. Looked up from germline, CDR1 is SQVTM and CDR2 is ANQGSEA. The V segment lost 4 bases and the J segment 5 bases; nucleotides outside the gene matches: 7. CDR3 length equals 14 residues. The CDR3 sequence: CSVGGGSGTGELFF. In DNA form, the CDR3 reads TGCAGCGTTGGAGGGGGCTCCGGGACCGGGGAGCTGTTTTTT.

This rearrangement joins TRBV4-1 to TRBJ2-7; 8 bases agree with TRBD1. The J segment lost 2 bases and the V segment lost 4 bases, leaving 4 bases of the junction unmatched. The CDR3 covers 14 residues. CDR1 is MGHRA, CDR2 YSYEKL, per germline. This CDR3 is CASSRGQGTYEQYF. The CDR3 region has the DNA TGCGCCAGCAGCCGCGGACAGGGTACCTACGAGCAGTACTTC.

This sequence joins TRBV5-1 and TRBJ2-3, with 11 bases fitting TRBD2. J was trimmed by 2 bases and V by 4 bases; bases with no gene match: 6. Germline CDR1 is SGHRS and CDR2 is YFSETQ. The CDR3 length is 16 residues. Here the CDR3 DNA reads TGCGCCAGCAGCGCTGGGACTAGCGGCCTCACAGATACGCAGTATTTT. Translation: CASSAGTSGLTDTQYF.

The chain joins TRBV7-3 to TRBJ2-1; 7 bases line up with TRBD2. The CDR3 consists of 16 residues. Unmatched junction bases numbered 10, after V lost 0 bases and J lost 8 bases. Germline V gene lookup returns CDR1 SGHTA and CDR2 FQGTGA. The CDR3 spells CASSLTQGLLIDEQFF. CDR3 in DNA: TGTGCCAGCAGCTTAACCCAGGGACTACTGATCGATGAGCAGTTCTTC.